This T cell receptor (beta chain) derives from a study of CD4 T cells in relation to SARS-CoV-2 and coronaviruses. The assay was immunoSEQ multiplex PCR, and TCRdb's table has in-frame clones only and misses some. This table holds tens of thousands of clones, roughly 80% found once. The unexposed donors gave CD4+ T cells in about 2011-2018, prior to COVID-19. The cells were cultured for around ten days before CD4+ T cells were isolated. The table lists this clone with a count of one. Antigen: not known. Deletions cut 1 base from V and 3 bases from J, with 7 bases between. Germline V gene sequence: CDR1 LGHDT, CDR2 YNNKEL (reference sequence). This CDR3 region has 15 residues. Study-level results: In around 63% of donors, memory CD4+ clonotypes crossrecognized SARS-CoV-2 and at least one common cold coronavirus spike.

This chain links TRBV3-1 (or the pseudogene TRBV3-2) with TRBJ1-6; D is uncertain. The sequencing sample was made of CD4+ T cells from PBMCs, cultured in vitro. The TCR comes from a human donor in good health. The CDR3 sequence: CASSQGRFYNSPLHF. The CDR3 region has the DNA TGTGCCAGCAGCCAAGGACGGTTCTATAATTCACCCCTCCACTTT.